This T cell receptor (beta chain) is from a study of T cells expressing NK-cell markers. Study outcomes and limitations: One observes that, in a few donors, these clonotypes were also the leading ones within the CD3+CD56-NKG2C+ fraction. Dominant NKG2C+ clonotypes accounted for about 1.0-8% of CD8+ T cells in six or seven donors.

This CDR3 region has 17 residues. Synthesis of TCR beta cDNA relied on 5'RACE template switching carrying UMIs. TCRdb processed the 5' RACE reads again and assigns one entry to each CDR3 protein, with no DNA. The sample shows more than 250,000 distinct CDR3 sequences, and 0.39% sits with its ten largest clones. Regarding this clonotype: The antigen is undetermined.

V is TRBV12-3 or TRBV12-4 and J is TRBJ2-6; the TRBD2 assignment by TCRdb is unverifiable without DNA. Material: blood T cells: a sorted CD56 or NKG2C T cell subset, CD4+ or CD8+ T cells, or bulk PBMC T cells (not recorded which). This TCR was recovered from a man in his late teens or twenties in good health. This CDR3 reads CASSHRDSVSGANVLTF.